The 28 T cell receptor beta chains given below trace back to one sample, sequenced in a study of shared clonotypes between healthy human individuals. The table came from immunoSEQ multiplex PCR; TCRdb's copy has only in-frame clones and leaves some out. The sample has roughly 2.4 million clones, approximately 94% seen once. Material: naive CD4+ T cells sorted from blood. Indicated subset: CD45RA+ positively selected. Source of these receptors: a man between 18 and 29 years old in good health.

The chain links TRBV30 to TRBJ1-4; a possible D gene is TRBD1 (6 bases). Trimming shortened V by 6 bases and J by 4 bases, and 12 bases separated the two germline ends. The CDR3 is made up of 13 amino acids. Per germline, CDR1 GTSNPN and CDR2 SVGIG (reference sequence). The CDR3 DNA reads TGTGCCTGCCCGGGACACCTTAATGAAAAACTGTTTTTT. This encodes CACPGHLNEKLFF.

To note about this clone: Other nucleotide sequences in the sample specify the same CDR3. The V call is TRBV11-2, the J call TRBJ2-5; D uncertain. From germline, CDR1 is SGHAT and CDR2 FQNNGV. V shed 1 base and J shed 2 bases, with 5 bases lying between them. This CDR3 region has 13 residues. The CDR3: CASSLGLQETQYF. As DNA, the CDR3 is TGTGCCAGCAGCTTAGGTTTACAAGAGACCCAGTACTTC.

V usage is TRBV6-1 and J usage is TRBJ2-7, with D perhaps given as TRBD1 or TRBD2 (7 bases each). The CDR3 spans 14 residues. Germline lookup yields CDR1 MNHNS and CDR2 SASEGT. Deletions cut 6 bases from V and 3 bases from J, with 15 bases between. In nucleotides, the CDR3 is TGTGCCAGCAGGTCCCAGGGGGGGCACTACGAGCAGTACTTC. Translated, it gives CASRSQGGHYEQYF.

The chain links TRBV2 to TRBJ1-6; TRBD1 might be the D (5 bases). The length of the CDR3 is 15 residues. V was clipped by 2 bases and J by 7 bases, with 12 bases between them. CDR1 SNHLY and CDR2 FYNNEI come from the germline V gene. DNA of the CDR3: TGTGCCAGCAGTGAACTTGGGGGAAGGAATTCACCCCTCCACTTT. It specifies CASSELGGRNSPLHF.

This chain joins TRBV5-4 and TRBJ1-2, with D maybe TRBD1 (6 bases). Germline V lookup: CDR1 SGHNT, CDR2 YYREEE (reference sequence). Deletions cut 3 bases from V and 4 bases from J, with 16 bases between. The CDR3 consists of 15 residues. CDR3 sequence reads: CASSSMGGGRYGYTF. Here the CDR3 DNA reads TGTGCCAGCAGCTCCATGGGCGGGGGCCGCTATGGCTACACCTTC.

The rearrangement links TRBV11-1 to TRBJ2-5; TRBD1 is a possible D gene (6 bases). Trimming cost V 5 bases and J 2 bases, with 9 bases left between them. This CDR3 is 13 amino acids long. Germline CDR1 and CDR2: SGHAT and FQDESV (reference sequence). The CDR3 protein is CASSRTEQETQYF. The CDR3 bases are TGTGCCAGCAGCCGGACAGAACAAGAGACCCAGTACTTC.

This chain uses TRBV29-1 with TRBJ1-4; 7 bases fit TRBD1. Germline V gene lookup returns CDR1 SQVTM and CDR2 ANQGSEA. The trim removed 8 bases at V and 2 bases at J, leaving 5 bases unmatched. The CDR3 spans 13 residues. CDR3 sequence reads: CSTRDSTNEKLFF. In DNA, the CDR3 is TGCAGCACTAGGGACAGCACTAATGAAAAACTGTTTTTT.

The chain has TRBV11-2 and TRBJ2-1; the match to TRBD2 covers 11 bases. Germline V CDR1 and CDR2: SGHAT, FQNNGV. The CDR3 runs to 16 residues. V lost 5 bases and J lost 2; bases outside the gene matches: 5. The CDR3 sequence is CASSTIAGGAYNEQFF. CDR3 DNA: TGTGCCAGCAGCACAATAGCGGGAGGGGCCTACAATGAGCAGTTCTTC.

This sequence joins TRBV7-6 and TRBJ2-3; a possible D gene is TRBD2 (6 bases). CDR1 is SGHVS and CDR2 is FNYEAQ in the germline V gene. V was cut by 3 bases and J by 4 bases, with 14 bases left in between. The CDR3 loop spans 15 amino acids. CDR3 residues: CASSFGGGAADTQYF. CDR3 DNA: TGTGCCAGCAGCTTCGGAGGAGGGGCGGCAGATACGCAGTATTTT.

This clone was seen just once. The genes are TRBV29-1 and TRBJ2-7; 7 bases align to TRBD2. CDR1 and CDR2 from the germline V gene are SQVTM and ANQGSEA. The CDR3 sequence is 14 residues long. Losses at the gene ends were 5 bases for V and 1 base for J; bases not matched to a gene: 8. CDR3 bases: TGCAGCGTTCCCGCCAGGGAGGGATCCTACGAGCAGTACTTC. Its translation is CSVPAREGSYEQYF.

The rearrangement uses TRBV5-1 and TRBJ2-5; 8 bases map to TRBD1. Germline assignment: CDR1 SGHRS and CDR2 YFSETQ. The CDR3 runs to 14 residues. With V trimmed by 2 bases and J by 5 bases, 5 bases remained unmatched. The CDR3 DNA is TGCGCCAGCAGCTTTCAGGGGGCCGGGGAGACCCAGTACTTC. Protein product: CASSFQGAGETQYF.

The chain couples TRBV27 to TRBJ2-1; D gene unclear. In germline, CDR1 is MNHEY, CDR2 SMNVEV (reference sequence). This CDR3 spans 14 amino acids. V was cut by 4 bases and J by 3 bases, with 10 bases left in between. CDR3 amino acids: CASSSAGRYNEQFF. The CDR3 region has the DNA TGTGCCAGCAGTTCGGCCGGTCGCTACAATGAGCAGTTCTTC.

As regards this clone: Other nucleotide sequences in the sample specify the same CDR3. This chain links TRBV28 with TRBJ1-1; D gene unclear. Germline V gene data show CDR1 as MDHEN and CDR2 as SYDVKM. The CDR3 runs to 13 residues. Trimming removed 2 bases at V and 0 bases at J, with 4 bases between. CDR3 bases: TGTGCCAGCAGTTTACCTTTGAACACTGAAGCTTTCTTT. It yields the protein CASSLPLNTEAFF.

The chain recombines TRBV30 with TRBJ2-3, with a weak D call TRBD1 (5 bases). V was cut by 1 base and J by 7 bases, with 9 bases left in between. Germline V gene data show CDR1 as GTSNPN and CDR2 as SVGIG (reference sequence). The CDR3 runs 12 residues. The chain's CDR3 is CAWSAGAHTQYF. CDR3 nucleotide sequence: TGTGCCTGGAGTGCTGGGGCCCATACGCAGTATTTT.

The CDR3 DNA is TGCGCCAGCAGCTTGGTCAGGGGCCTTTTCACAGATACGCAGTATTTT. Amino acids: CASSLVRGLFTDTQYF. The rearrangement joins TRBV5-1 to TRBJ2-3; the D gene is possibly TRBD1 (6 bases). V was pared by 0 bases and J by 2 bases, with 13 bases between. The CDR3 is made up of 16 amino acids. Germline V gives CDR1 SGHRS, CDR2 YFSETQ.

The chain carries TRBV19 and TRBJ1-5; D unclear. Between the trimmed V and J ends, which lost 0 bases and 7 bases, there was a span of 7 bases. The germline CDR1 and CDR2 sequences are LNHDA and SQIVND (reference sequence). This CDR3 is 13 amino acids long. CDR3 in DNA: TGTGCCAGTAGTATAGATCTAAAACAGCCCCAGCATTTT. This sequence encodes CASSIDLKQPQHF.

This clone was picked up a small number of times. This chain uses TRBV29-1 with TRBJ1-1; tentative D call: TRBD1 (5 bases). From germline, CDR1 is SQVTM and CDR2 ANQGSEA. There are 12 residues in the CDR3. Trimming took 7 bases from V and 0 from J, leaving 9 bases between them. The CDR3 DNA reads as TGCAGCGGGGGCGACATGAACACTGAAGCTTTCTTT. Residues: CSGGDMNTEAFF. The full variable domain, rest sourced from reference TRBV29-1 and TRBJ1-1, is SAVISQKPSRDICQRGTSLTIQCQVDSQVTMMFWYRQQPGQSLTLIATANQGSEATYESGFVIDKFPISRPNLTFSTLTVSNMSPEDSSIYLCSGGDMNTEAFFGQGTRLTVV.

For this clone: The sample carries other DNA sequences with the same CDR3. This sequence joins TRBV7-2 and TRBJ2-1, with a weak D call TRBD2 (5 bases). V lost 5 bases, J lost 0 bases, and 11 bases lay in between. The CDR3 totals 15 residues. CDR1 SGHTA and CDR2 FQGNSA come from the germline V gene. The CDR3 loop reads CASSPGLASYNEQFF. CDR3 nucleotides: TGTGCCAGCAGCCCCGGACTGGCCTCCTACAATGAGCAGTTCTTC.

The chain employs TRBV11-2 and TRBJ2-2, with 9 bases fitting TRBD2. CDR1 and CDR2 (germline): SGHAT, FQNNGV. The trim removed 1 base at V and 4 bases at J, leaving 4 bases unmatched. The CDR3 extends over 16 amino acids. The CDR3 loop reads CASSLGGGGATGELFF. In DNA form, the CDR3 reads TGTGCCAGCAGCTTAGGTGGCGGGGGGGCCACCGGGGAGCTGTTTTTT.

The V gene is TRBV6-5, the J gene TRBJ1-2, with D possibly TRBD1 on 6 matching bases. The V gene's germline CDR1 is MNHEY and CDR2 SVGAGI. The CDR3 has 15 amino acids. V was cut by 4 bases and J by 4 bases, with 16 bases left in between. The CDR3 nucleotides are TGTGCCAGCAGTTTCTACCCGGGGGCCACCTATGGCTACACCTTC. As protein: CASSFYPGATYGYTF.

V is TRBV19 and J is TRBJ1-6, with 7 bases lining up with TRBD1. CDR3 length: 16 amino acids. V was pared by 6 bases and J by 7 bases, with 12 bases of the junction left unmatched. CDR1 and CDR2 (germline): LNHDA, SQIVND (reference sequence). As DNA, the CDR3 is TGTGCCAGTAGCCCGACAGGGACTTACTCCAATTCACCCCTCCACTTT. It translates to CASSPTGTYSNSPLHF. Full variable domain (rest looked up from reference TRBV19 and TRBJ1-6): DGGITQSPKYLFRKEGQNVTLSCEQNLNHDAMYWYRQDPGQGLRLIYYSQIVNDFQKGDIAEGYSVSREKKESFPLTVTSAQKNPTAFYLCASSPTGTYSNSPLHFGNGTRLTVT.

The chain joins TRBV5-5 to TRBJ2-1, with 11 bases fitting TRBD2. The CDR3 spans 17 residues. The V gene's germline CDR1 is SGHKS and CDR2 YYEKEE (reference sequence). V shed 4 bases, J shed 0 bases, and the junction held 6 bases outside the gene matches. CDR3 in amino acids: CASSRGLAESSYNEQFF. As DNA, the CDR3 is TGTGCCAGCAGCCGGGGACTAGCGGAGAGCTCCTACAATGAGCAGTTCTTC.

The gene calls are TRBV6-4 and TRBJ1-2; no definite D call. The germline V and J ends were trimmed by 4 bases and 1 base, with 13 bases remaining between them. This CDR3 has 15 residues. Looked up from germline, CDR1 is MRHNA and CDR2 is SNTAGT. CDR3 bases: TGTGCCAGCAGTGTCGAAAGCGGCCGTAACTATGGCTACACCTTC. It translates to CASSVESGRNYGYTF.

This clone was counted once. The gene calls are TRBV5-1 and TRBJ2-3, with D maybe TRBD2 (5 bases). The germline gives CDR1 SGHRS, CDR2 YFSETQ. The ends were cut back, 5 bases at V and 6 bases at J, with 19 bases in the middle. The CDR3 length is 15 residues. CDR3 amino acids: CASRAGLGISDTQYF. CDR3 nucleotide sequence: TGCGCCAGCAGGGCCGGACTGGGGATTTCGGATACGCAGTATTTT.

The chain links TRBV5-4 to TRBJ2-7; 12 positions agree with TRBD2. This CDR3 spans 16 amino acids. Germline V gives CDR1 SGHNT, CDR2 YYREEE (reference sequence). J was trimmed by 5 bases and V by 0 bases; bases with no gene match: 6. The CDR3: CASSLAASGRAHEQYF. CDR3 in DNA: TGTGCCAGCAGCTTGGCGGCTAGCGGGAGGGCCCACGAGCAGTACTTC.

The chain recombines TRBV7-2 with TRBJ2-2; TRBD2 agrees at 11 bases. Germline-derived CDR1 and CDR2 are SGHTA and FQGNSA. The CDR3 contains 16 residues. Trimming at V came to 3 bases and at J to 9 bases, leaving 9 bases not matched to a gene. The CDR3 reads CASSFGPSGGSWELFF. CDR3 DNA sequence: TGTGCCAGCAGCTTCGGGCCTAGCGGGGGGTCGTGGGAGCTGTTTTTT.

J is TRBJ1-1 and V is TRBV11-1; D is ambiguous. Germline V gene lookup returns CDR1 SGHAT and CDR2 FQDESV (reference sequence). The CDR3 spans 15 residues. V was cut by 2 bases and J by 11 bases, with 21 bases left in between. CDR3 in amino acids: CASSLSLAAPLGAFF. CDR3 bases: TGTGCCAGCAGCTTATCTCTCGCGGCCCCGCTAGGCGCTTTCTTT.

This clone was counted once. This chain links TRBV5-1 with TRBJ2-3, with TRBD2 matching over 10 bases. The germline V gene encodes CDR1 SGHRS and CDR2 YFSETQ. The ends lost 3 bases at V and 4 bases at J; junction bases unmatched: 5. This CDR3 is built from 15 residues. CDR3 amino acids: CASSSGGTSADTQYF. As DNA, the CDR3 is TGCGCCAGCAGCTCGGGAGGGACTAGCGCAGATACGCAGTATTTT.